This T cell receptor beta chain was recorded in a study of glioma-infiltrating T cells after dendritic cell vaccination. Study as a whole: Patients had newly diagnosed or recurrent glioblastoma and received dendritic cell vaccines. Autologous tumor lysate was loaded overnight onto monocyte-derived dendritic cells grown about seven days with IL-4 and GM-CSF.

All glioblastoma patients lacked an isocitrate dehydrogenase mutation. V dropped 6 bases and J dropped 6 bases, with 18 bases sitting between them. The CDR3 consists of 15 residues. Germline lookup yields CDR1 MNHEY and CDR2 SVGAGI. This clone was picked up one time. The assay was immunoSEQ multiplex PCR, and TCRdb's table has in-frame clones only and misses some. Found here are approximately 100,000 clones, about four fifths of them singletons; the top ten hold 5.5% to 7%. The J gene is TRBJ1-5, the V gene TRBV6-5; no clear D. The sequencing used blood, collected before dendritic cell vaccination. The clonotype originates from a human donor with glioblastoma. The CDR3 spells CASSPGRVASQPQHF. The CDR3 nucleotides are TGTGCCAGCAGCCCCGGGAGGGTGGCTTCTCAGCCCCAGCATTTT.